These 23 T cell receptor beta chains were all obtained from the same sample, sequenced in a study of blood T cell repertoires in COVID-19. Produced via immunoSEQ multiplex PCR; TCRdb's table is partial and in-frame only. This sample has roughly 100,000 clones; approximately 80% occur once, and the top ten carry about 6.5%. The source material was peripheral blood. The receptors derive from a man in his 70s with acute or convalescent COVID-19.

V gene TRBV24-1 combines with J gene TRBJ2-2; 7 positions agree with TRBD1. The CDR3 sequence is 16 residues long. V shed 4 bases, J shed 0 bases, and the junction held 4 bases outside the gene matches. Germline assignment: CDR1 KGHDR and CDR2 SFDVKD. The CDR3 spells CATSDSGTANTGELFF. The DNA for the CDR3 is TGTGCCACCAGTGACTCCGGGACAGCGAACACCGGGGAGCTGTTTTTT.

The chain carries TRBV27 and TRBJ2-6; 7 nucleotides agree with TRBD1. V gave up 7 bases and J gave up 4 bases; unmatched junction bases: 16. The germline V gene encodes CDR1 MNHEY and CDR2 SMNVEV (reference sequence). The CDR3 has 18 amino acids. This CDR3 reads CASTSRKTGPAGANVLTF. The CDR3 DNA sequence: TGTGCCAGCACCTCCCGGAAGACAGGGCCGGCGGGGGCCAACGTCCTGACTTTC.

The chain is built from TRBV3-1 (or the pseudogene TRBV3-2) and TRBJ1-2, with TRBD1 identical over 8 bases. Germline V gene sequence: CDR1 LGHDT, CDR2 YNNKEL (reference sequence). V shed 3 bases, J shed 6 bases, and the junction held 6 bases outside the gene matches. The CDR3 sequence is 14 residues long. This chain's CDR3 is CASSQRTGYDGYTF. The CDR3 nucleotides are TGTGCCAGCAGCCAGCGGACAGGGTATGATGGCTACACCTTC.

The CDR3 nucleotides read TGTGCCAGCAGTTTAATAACGGGAGGAACCGGGGAGCTGTTTTTT. Translation: CASSLITGGTGELFF. The chain carries TRBV28 and TRBJ2-2, with TRBD2 identical over 7 bases. CDR1 is MDHEN and CDR2 is SYDVKM in the germline V gene. J lost 5 bases, V lost 2 bases, and 5 bases had no gene match. This CDR3 has 15 residues.

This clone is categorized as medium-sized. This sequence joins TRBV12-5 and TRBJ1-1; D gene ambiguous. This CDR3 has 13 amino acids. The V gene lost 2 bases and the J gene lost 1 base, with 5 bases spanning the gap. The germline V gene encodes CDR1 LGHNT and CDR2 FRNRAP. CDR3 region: CASGLSGNTEAFF. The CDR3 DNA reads TGTGCTAGTGGTTTGTCAGGGAACACTGAAGCTTTCTTT.

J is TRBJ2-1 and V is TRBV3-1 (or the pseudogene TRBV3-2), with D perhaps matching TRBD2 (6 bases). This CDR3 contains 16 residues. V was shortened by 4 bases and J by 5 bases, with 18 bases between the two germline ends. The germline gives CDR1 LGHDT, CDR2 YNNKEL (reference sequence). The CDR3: CASSPTRGSGNNEQFF. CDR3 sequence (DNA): TGTGCCAGCAGCCCGACTCGGGGGAGTGGGAACAATGAGCAGTTCTTC.

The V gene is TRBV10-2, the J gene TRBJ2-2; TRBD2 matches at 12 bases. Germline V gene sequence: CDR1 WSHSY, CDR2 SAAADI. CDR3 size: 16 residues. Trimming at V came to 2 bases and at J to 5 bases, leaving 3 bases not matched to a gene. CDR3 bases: TGCGCCAGCAGTGAGACCACTAGCGGGAGGACCGGGGAGCTGTTTTTT. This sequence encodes CASSETTSGRTGELFF.

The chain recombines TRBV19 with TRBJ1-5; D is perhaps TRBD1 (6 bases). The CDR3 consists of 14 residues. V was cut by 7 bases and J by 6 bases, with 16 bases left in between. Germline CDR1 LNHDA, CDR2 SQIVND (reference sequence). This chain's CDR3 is CASKGHRAPQPQHF. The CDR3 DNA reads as TGTGCCAGTAAAGGTCACAGGGCTCCTCAGCCCCAGCATTTT. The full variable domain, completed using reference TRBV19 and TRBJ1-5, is DGGITQSPKYLFRKEGQNVTLSCEQNLNHDAMYWYRQDPGQGLRLIYYSQIVNDFQKGDIAEGYSVSREKKESFPLTVTSAQKNPTAFYLCASKGHRAPQPQHFGDGTRLSIL.

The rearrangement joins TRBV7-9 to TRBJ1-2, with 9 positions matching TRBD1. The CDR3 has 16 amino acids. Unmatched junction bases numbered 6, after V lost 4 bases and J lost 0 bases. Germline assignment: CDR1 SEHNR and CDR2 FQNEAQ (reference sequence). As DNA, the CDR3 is TGTGCCAGCAGCTCCGGGACAGGGCTTGCTAACTATGGCTACACCTTC. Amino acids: CASSSGTGLANYGYTF.

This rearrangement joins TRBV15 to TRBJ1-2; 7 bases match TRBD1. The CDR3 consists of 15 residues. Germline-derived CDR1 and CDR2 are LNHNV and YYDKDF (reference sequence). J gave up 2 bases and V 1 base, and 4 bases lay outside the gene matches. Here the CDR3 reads CATSRVGQANYGYTF. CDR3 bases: TGTGCCACCAGCAGAGTTGGACAGGCCAACTATGGCTACACCTTC.

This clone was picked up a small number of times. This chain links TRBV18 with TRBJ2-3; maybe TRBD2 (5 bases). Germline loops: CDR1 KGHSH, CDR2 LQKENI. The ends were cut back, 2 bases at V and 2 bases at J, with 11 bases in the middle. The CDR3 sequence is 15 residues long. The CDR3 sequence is CASSPGGLFTDTQYF. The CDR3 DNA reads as TGTGCCAGCTCACCAGGAGGCCTTTTCACAGATACGCAGTATTTT.

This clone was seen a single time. CDR3 sequence reads: CASSTARRETQYF. As DNA, the CDR3 is TGTGCCAGTAGTACGGCTAGAAGAGAGACCCAGTACTTC. V usage is TRBV19 and J usage is TRBJ2-5, with D unresolved. The CDR3 covers 13 residues. Deletions cut 4 bases from V and 4 bases from J, with 10 bases between. Germline loops: CDR1 LNHDA, CDR2 SQIVND (reference sequence).

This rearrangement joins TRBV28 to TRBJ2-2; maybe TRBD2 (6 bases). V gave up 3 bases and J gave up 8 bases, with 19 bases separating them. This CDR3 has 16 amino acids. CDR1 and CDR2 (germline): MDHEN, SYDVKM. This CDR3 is CASSLDSGLPAGELFF. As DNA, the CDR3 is TGTGCCAGCAGTTTGGATAGCGGACTACCCGCGGGGGAGCTGTTTTTT.

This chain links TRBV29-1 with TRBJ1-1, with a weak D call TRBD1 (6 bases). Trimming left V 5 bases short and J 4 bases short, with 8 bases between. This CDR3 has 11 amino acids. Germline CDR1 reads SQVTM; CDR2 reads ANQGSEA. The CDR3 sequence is CSVTRGTEAFF. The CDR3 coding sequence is TGCAGCGTTACCAGGGGCACTGAAGCTTTCTTT.

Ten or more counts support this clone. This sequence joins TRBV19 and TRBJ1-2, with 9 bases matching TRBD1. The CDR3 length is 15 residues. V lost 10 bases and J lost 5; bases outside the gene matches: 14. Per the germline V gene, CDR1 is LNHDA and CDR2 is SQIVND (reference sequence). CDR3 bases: TGTGCCACCTCGGGACAGGGAGGTTTAGCTTATGGCTACACCTTC. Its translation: CATSGQGGLAYGYTF.

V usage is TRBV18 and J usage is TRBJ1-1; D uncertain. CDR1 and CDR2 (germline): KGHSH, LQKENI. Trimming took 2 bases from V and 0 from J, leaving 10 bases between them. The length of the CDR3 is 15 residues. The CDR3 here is CASSPGLGMNTEAFF. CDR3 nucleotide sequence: TGTGCCAGCTCACCAGGGCTGGGCATGAACACTGAAGCTTTCTTT.

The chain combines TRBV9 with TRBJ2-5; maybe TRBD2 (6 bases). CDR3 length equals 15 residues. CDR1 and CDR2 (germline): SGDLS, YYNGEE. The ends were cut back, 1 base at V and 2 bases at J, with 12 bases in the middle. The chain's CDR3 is CASSVWASGQETQYF. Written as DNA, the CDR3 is TGTGCCAGCAGCGTATGGGCGAGCGGGCAAGAGACCCAGTACTTC.

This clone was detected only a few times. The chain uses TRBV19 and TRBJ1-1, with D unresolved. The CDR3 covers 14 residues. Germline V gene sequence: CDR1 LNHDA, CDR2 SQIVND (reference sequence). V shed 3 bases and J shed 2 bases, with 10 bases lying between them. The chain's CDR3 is CASSMEGDNTEAFF. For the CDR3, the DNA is TGTGCCAGTAGTATGGAGGGAGATAACACTGAAGCTTTCTTT.

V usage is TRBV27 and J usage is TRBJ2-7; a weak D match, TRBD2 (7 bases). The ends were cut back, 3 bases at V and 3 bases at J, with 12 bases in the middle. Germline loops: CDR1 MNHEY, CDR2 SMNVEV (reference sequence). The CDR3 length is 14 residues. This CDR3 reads CASSLGRGGYEQYF. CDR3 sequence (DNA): TGTGCCAGCAGTTTGGGAAGGGGGGGCTACGAGCAGTACTTC.

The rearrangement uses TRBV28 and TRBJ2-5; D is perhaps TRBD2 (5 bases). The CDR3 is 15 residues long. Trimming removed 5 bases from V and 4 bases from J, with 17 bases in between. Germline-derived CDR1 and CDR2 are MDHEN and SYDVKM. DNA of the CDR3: TGTGCCAGCAGTGCGGGCAGAAGATGGGGAGAGACCCAGTACTTC. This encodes CASSAGRRWGETQYF.

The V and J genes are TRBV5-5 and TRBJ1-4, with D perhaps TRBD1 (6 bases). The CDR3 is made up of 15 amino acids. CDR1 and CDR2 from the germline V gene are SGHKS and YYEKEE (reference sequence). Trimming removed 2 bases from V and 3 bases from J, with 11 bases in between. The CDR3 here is CASSLRDNSNEKLFF. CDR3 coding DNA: TGTGCCAGCAGCTTAAGGGACAACTCTAATGAAAAACTGTTTTTT.

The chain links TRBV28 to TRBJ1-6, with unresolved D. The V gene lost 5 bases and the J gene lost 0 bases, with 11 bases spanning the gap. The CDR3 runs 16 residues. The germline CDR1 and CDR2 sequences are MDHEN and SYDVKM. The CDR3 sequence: CASSRPRGSYNSPLHF. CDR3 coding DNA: TGTGCCAGCAGTAGACCCCGAGGCTCCTATAATTCACCCCTCCACTTT.

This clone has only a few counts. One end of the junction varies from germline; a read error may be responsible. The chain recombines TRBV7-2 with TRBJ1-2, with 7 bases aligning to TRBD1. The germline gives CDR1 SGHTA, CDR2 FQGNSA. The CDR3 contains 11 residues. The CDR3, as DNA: TGTGCCAGCAGCTTCGGACAGGTGCCCCTCTTC. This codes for CASSFGQVPLF.